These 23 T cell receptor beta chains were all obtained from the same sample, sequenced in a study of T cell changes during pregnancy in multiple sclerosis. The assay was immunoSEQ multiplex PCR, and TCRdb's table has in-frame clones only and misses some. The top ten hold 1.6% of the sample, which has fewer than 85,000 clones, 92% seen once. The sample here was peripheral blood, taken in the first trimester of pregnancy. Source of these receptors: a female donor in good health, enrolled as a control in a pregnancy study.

CDR3 sequence reads: CASSREGPNPQHF. CDR3 sequence (DNA): TGTGCCAGCTCACGGGAGGGACCTAACCCCCAGCATTTT. This chain connects TRBV18 to TRBJ1-5; TRBD1 might be the D (5 bases). Germline V gene data show CDR1 as KGHSH and CDR2 as LQKENI. V dropped 4 bases and J dropped 10 bases, with 14 bases sitting between them. The CDR3 extends over 13 amino acids.

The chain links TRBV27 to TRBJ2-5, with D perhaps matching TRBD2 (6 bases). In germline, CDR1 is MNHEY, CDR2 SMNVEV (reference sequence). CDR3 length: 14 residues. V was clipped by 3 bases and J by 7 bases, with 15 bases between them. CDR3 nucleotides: TGTGCCAGCAGTTTGCAGGGCCCCGGGGGGACCCAGTACTTC. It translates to CASSLQGPGGTQYF.

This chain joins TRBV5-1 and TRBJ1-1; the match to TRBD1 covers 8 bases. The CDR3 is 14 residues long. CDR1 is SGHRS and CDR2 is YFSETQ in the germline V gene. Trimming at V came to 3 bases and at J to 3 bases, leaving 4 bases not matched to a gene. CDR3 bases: TGCGCCAGCAGCTGGGGGACAGGTTACACTGAAGCTTTCTTT. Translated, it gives CASSWGTGYTEAFF.

The CDR3 sequence is CASSLALAGTYEQYF. Here the CDR3 DNA reads TGTGCCAGCAGTTTAGCCCTAGCGGGGACATACGAGCAGTACTTC. J is TRBJ2-7 and V is TRBV28, with 9 bases that match TRBD2. The CDR3 spans 15 residues. Losses at the gene ends were 2 bases for V and 4 bases for J; bases not matched to a gene: 6. Germline values: CDR1 MDHEN, CDR2 SYDVKM.

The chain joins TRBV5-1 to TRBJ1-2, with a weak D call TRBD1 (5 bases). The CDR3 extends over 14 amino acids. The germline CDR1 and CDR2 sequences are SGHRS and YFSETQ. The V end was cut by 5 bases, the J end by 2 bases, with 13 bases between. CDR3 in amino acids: CASSPRQPNYGYTF. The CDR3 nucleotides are TGCGCCAGCAGTCCTAGACAGCCGAACTATGGCTACACCTTC.

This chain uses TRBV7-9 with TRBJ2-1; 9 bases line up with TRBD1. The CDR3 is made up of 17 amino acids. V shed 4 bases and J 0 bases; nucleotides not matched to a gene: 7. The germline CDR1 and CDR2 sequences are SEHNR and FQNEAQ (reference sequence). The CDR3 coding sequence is TGTGCCAGCAGCTGGGACAGGGCAACCAGCTCCTACAATGAGCAGTTCTTC. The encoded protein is CASSWDRATSSYNEQFF.

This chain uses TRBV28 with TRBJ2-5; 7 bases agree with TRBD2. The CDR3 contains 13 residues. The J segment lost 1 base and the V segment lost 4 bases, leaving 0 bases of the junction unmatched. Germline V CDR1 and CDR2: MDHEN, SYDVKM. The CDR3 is CASSSSGQETQYF. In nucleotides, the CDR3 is TGTGCCAGCAGTTCTAGCGGCCAAGAGACCCAGTACTTC.

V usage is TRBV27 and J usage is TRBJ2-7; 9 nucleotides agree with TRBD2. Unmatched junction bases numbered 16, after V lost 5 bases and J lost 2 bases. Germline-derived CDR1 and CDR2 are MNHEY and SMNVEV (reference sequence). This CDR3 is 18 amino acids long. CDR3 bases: TGTGCCAGCAGTCCCGGGCGAGACGGCGGGAGGGCCCCCTACGAGCAGTACTTC. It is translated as CASSPGRDGGRAPYEQYF.

The CDR3 loop is CASSLGQGSKYEQYF. In nucleotides, the CDR3 is TGCGCCAGCAGCCTCGGACAGGGGTCTAAGTACGAGCAGTACTTC. The chain couples TRBV5-1 to TRBJ2-7; 9 nucleotides agree with TRBD1. The V gene's germline CDR1 is SGHRS and CDR2 YFSETQ. Unmatched junction bases numbered 9, after V lost 4 bases and J lost 4 bases. The CDR3 covers 15 residues.

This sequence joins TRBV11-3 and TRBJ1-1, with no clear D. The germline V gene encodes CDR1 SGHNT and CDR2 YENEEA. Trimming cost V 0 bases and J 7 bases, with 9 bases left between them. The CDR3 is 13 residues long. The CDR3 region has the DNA TGTGCCAGCAGCTTAGATCGCGGTAGTGAAGCTTTCTTT. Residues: CASSLDRGSEAFF.

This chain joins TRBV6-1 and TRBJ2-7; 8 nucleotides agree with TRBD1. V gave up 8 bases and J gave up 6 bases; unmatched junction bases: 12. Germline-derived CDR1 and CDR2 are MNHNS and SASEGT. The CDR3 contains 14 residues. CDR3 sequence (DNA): TGTGCCAGCGCTCCGGACAGGGTGTTAGGCGAGCAGTACTTC. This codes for CASAPDRVLGEQYF.

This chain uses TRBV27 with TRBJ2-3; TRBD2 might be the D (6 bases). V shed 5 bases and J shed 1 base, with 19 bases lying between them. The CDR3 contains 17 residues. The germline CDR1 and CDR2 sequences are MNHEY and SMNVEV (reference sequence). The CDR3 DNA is TGTGCCAGCAGTCGACATCCCGGGGGTACGGGCACAGATACGCAGTATTTT. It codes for CASSRHPGGTGTDTQYF.

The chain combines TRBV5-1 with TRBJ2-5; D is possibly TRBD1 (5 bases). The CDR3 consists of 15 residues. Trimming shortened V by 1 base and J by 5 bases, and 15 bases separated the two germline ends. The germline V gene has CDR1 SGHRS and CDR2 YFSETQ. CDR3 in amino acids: CASSLSKGPGETQYF. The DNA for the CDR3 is TGCGCCAGCAGCTTGTCGAAGGGGCCCGGGGAGACCCAGTACTTC.

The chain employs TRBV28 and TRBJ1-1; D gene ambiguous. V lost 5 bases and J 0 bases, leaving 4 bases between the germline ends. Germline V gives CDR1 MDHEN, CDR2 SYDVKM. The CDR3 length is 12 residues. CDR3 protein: CASSEMNTEAFF. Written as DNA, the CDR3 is TGTGCCAGCAGTGAGATGAACACTGAAGCTTTCTTT.

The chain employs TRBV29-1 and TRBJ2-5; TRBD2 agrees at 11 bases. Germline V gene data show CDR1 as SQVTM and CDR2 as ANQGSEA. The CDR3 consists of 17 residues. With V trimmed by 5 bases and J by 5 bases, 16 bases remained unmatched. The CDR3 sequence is CSVRLGVAGGPEETQYF. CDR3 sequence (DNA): TGCAGCGTTCGATTGGGGGTAGCGGGAGGGCCGGAGGAGACCCAGTACTTC.

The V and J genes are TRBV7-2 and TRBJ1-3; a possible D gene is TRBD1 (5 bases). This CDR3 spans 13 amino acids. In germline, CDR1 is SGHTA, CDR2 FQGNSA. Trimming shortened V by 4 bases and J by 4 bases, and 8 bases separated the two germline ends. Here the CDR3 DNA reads TGTGCCAGCAGCTCACGGACAGGAAACACCATATATTTT. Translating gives CASSSRTGNTIYF.

The CDR3 region is CASSLRGGFENEQFF. The CDR3 DNA is TGCGCCAGCAGCTTGAGGGGAGGGTTTGAGAATGAGCAGTTCTTC. V is TRBV5-1 and J is TRBJ2-1; 7 nucleotides agree with TRBD2. The CDR3 length is 15 residues. Germline V CDR1 and CDR2: SGHRS, YFSETQ. After removal of 1 base from V and 7 bases from J, the junction contained 8 bases not matched to a gene.

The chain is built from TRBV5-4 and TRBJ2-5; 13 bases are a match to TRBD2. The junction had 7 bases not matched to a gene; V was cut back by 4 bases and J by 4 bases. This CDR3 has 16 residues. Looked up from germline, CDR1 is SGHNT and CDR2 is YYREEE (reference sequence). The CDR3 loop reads CASSHRLAGGTETQYF. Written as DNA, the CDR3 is TGTGCCAGCAGCCACCGACTAGCGGGAGGTACAGAGACCCAGTACTTC.

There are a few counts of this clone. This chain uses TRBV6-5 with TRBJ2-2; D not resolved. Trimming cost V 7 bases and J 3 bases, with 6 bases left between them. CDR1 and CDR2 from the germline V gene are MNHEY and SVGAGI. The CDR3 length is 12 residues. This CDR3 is CASTSDTGELFF. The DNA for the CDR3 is TGTGCCAGCACCAGTGACACCGGGGAGCTGTTTTTT.

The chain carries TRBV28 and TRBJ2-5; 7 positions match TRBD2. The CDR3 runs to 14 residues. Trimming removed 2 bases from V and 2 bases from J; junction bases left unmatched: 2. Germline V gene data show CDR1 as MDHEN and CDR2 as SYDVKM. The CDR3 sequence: CASSLGGGQETQYF. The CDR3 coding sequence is TGTGCCAGCAGTTTAGGGGGGGGGCAAGAGACCCAGTACTTC.

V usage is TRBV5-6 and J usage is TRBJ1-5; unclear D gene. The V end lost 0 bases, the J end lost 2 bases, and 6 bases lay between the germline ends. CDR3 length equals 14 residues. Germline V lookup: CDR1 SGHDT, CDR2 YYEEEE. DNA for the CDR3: TGTGCCAGCAGCTTGGTGTCGGGCAATCAGCCCCAGCATTTT. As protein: CASSLVSGNQPQHF.

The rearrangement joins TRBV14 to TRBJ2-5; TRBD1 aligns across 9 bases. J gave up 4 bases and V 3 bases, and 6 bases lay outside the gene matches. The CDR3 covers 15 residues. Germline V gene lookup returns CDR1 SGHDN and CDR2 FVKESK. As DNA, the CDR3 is TGTGCCAGCAGCCAGGGCACAGGGGGCCCAGAGACCCAGTACTTC. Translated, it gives CASSQGTGGPETQYF.

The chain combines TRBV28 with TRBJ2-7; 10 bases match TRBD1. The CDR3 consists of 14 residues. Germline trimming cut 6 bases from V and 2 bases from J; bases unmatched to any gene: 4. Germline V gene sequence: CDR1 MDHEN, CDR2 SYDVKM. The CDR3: CASRQDRGPYEQYF. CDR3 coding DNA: TGTGCCAGCAGACAAGACAGGGGGCCCTACGAGCAGTACTTC.